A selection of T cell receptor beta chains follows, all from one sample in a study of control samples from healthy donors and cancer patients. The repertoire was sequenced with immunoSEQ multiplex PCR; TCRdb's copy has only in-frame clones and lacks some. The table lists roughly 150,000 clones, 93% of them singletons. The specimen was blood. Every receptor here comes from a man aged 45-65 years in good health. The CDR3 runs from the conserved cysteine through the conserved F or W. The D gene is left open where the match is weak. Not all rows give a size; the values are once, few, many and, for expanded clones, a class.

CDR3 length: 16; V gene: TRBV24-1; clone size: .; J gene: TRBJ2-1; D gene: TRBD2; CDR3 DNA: TGTGCCACCAGTGATGTACTAGCGGGAGTAAGCAATGAGCAGTTCTTC; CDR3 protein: CATSDVLAGVSNEQFF
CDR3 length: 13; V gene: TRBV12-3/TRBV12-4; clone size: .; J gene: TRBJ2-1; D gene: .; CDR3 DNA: TGTGCCAGCAGTTTGTCGGGACTCAATGAGCAGTTCTTC; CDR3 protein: CASSLSGLNEQFF
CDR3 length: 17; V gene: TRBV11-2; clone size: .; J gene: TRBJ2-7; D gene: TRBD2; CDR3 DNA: TGTGCCAGCAGCTTAAGAGGCACGGGGGGGCTACACTACGAGCAGTACTTC; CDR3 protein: CASSLRGTGGLHYEQYF
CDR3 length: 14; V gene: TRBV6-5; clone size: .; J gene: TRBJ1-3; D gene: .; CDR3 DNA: TGTGCCAGCAGGGACTTTGGGGGGTCAGACACCATATATTTT; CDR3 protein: CASRDFGGSDTIYF
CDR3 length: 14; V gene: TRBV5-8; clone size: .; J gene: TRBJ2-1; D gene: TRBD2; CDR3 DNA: TGTGCCAGCAGCCACGGGACTAGCATTTATGAGCAGTTCTTC; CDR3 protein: CASSHGTSIYEQFF
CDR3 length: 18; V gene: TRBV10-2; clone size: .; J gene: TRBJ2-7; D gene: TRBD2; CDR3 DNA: TGCGCCAGCAGTGACTCGACTAGCGGGAGGGCCGTCGTCGCCGAGCAGTACTTC; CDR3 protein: CASSDSTSGRAVVAEQYF
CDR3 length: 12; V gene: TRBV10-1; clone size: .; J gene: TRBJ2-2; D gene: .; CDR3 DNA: TGCGCCAGCAGTCGTTCCACCGGGGAGCTGTTTTTT; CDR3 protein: CASSRSTGELFF
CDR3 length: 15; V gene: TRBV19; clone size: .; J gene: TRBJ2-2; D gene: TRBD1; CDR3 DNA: TGTGCCAGTAATCCGGACAGGCTGAACACCGGGGAGCTGTTTTTT; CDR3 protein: CASNPDRLNTGELFF
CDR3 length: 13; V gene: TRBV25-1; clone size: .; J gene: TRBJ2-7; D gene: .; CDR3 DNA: TGTGCCAGCAGTACGAGGGAGGCTTACGAGCAGTACTTC; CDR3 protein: CASSTREAYEQYF
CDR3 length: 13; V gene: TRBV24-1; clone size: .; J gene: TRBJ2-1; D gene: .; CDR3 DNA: TGTGCCACCAGTGATTGGACAAGCAATGAGCAGTTCTTC; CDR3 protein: CATSDWTSNEQFF
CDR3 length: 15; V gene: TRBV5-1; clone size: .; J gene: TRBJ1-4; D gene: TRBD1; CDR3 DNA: TGCGCCAGCAGCTTAGGACAGGGTGATGTTGAAAAACTGTTTTTT; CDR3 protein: CASSLGQGDVEKLFF
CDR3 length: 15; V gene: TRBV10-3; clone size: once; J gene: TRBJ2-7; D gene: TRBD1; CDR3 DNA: TGTGCCATCAGTGAGTCTCCGGGACAGGGCGCTAAATTGTACTTC; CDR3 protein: CAISESPGQGAKLYF
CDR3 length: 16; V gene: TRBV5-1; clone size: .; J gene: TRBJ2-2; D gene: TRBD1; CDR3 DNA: TGCGCCAGCAGCCTGTACAGGGGGCCCTGGTCCGGGGAGCTGTTTTTT; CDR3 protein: CASSLYRGPWSGELFF
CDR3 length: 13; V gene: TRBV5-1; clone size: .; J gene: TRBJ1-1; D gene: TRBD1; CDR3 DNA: TGCGCCAGCAGCTTGGGACAGGGGGCAAGAGCTTTCTTT; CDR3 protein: CASSLGQGARAFF
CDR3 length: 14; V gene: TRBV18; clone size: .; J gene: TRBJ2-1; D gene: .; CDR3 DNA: TGTGCCAGCGCCTTGGGCCTGGGAGGCAATGAGCAGTTCTTC; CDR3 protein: CASALGLGGNEQFF
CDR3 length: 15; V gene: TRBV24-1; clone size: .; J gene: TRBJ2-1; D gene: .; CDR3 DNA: TGTGCCACCAGTGATTTCTCCGGGGGTCACAATGAGCAGTTCTTC; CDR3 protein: CATSDFSGGHNEQFF
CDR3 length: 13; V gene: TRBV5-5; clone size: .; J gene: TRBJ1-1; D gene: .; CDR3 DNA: TGTGCCAGCAGCCCAGGATACAGCACTGAAGCTTTCTTT; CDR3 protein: CASSPGYSTEAFF
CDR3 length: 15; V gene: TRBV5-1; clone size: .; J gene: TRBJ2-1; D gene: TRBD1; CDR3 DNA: TGCGCCAGCAGCCCCGGGACAGGGGGTTACAATGAGCAGTTCTTC; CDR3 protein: CASSPGTGGYNEQFF
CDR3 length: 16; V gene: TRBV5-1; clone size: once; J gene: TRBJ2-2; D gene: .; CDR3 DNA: TGCGCCAGCATGGTTAGTCCGGGGGCGAGGACCGGGGAGCTGTTTTTT; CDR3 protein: CASMVSPGARTGELFF
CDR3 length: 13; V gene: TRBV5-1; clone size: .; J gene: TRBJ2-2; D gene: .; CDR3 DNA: TGCGCCAGCAGCTTGGAGGTTCCCGGGGAGCTGTTTTTT; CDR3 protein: CASSLEVPGELFF
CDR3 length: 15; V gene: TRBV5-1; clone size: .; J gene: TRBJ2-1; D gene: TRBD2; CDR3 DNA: TGCGCCAGCAGCTTCACCGGGACTAGCGGCGTCGAGCAGTTCTTC; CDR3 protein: CASSFTGTSGVEQFF
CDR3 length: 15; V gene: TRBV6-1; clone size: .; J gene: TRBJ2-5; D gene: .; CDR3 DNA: TGTGCCAGCAGTGAGGGCTGGGGCGGAGGAGAGACCCAGTACTTC; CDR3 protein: CASSEGWGGGETQYF
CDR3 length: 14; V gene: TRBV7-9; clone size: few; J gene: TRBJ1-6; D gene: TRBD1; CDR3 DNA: TGTGCCAGCAGCCTAGGGACAGTCAATTCACCCCTCCACTTT; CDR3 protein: CASSLGTVNSPLHF
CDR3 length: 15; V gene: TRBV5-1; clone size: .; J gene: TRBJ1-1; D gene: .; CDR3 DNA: TGCGCCAGCAGCTTGGTGTCGGCATCGAACACTGAAGCTTTCTTT; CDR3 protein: CASSLVSASNTEAFF
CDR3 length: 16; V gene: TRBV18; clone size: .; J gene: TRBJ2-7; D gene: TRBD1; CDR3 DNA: TGTGCCAGCTCACCACCGACCACAGGGGGCATATACGAGCAGTACTTC; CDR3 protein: CASSPPTTGGIYEQYF
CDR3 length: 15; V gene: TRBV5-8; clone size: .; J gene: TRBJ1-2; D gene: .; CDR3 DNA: TGTGCCAGCAGCTCCGCCCCGACAGCGAACTATGGCTACACCTTC; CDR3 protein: CASSSAPTANYGYTF
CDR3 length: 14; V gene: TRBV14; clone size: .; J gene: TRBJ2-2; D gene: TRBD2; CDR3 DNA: TGTGCCAGCAGCCCCCAAATAGCGGGAGGGGAGCTGTTTTTT; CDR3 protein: CASSPQIAGGELFF
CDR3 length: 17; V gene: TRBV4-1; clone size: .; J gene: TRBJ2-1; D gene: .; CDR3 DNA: TGCGCCAGCAGCCTAAAGACAGACCTGTTCTCCTACAATGAGCAGTTCTTC; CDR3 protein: CASSLKTDLFSYNEQFF
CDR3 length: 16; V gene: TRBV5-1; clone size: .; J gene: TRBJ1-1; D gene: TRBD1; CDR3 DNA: TGCGCCAGCAGCTTCGGACAGGGGGGTATGGGCACTGAAGCTTTCTTT; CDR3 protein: CASSFGQGGMGTEAFF
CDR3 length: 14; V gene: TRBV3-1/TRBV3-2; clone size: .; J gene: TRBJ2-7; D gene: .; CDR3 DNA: TGTGCCAGCAGCCCCGCCGGGGAATTCTACGAGCAGTACTTC; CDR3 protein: CASSPAGEFYEQYF
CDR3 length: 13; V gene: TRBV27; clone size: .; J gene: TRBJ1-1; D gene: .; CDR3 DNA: TGTGCCAGCAGTTTATCGGTGTTTACTGAAGCTTTCTTT; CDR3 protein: CASSLSVFTEAFF
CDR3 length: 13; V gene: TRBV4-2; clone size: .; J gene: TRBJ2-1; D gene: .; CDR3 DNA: TGTGCCAGCAGCCATAGCTCCTACAATGAGCAGTTCTTC; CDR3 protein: CASSHSSYNEQFF
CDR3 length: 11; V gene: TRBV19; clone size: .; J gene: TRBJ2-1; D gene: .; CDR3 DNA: TGTGCCAGTAGTAGAAGTAATGAGCAGTTCTTC; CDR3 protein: CASSRSNEQFF
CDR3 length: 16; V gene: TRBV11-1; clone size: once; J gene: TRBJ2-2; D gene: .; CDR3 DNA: TGTGCCAGCAGCTTACTTACCGGGGCGAACACCGGGGAGCTGTTTTTT; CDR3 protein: CASSLLTGANTGELFF
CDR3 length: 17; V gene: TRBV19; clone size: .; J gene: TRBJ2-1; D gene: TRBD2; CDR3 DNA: TGTGCCAGTAGTACCCGGACTAGCGGCCGAACCTACAATGAGCAGTTCTTC; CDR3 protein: CASSTRTSGRTYNEQFF
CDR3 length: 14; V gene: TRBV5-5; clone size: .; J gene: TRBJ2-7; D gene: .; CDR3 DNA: TGTGCCAGCAGCCCTTACAGGGCTAGCTACGAGCAGTACTTC; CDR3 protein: CASSPYRASYEQYF
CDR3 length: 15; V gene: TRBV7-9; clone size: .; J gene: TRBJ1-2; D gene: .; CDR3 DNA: TGTGCCAGCAGCTACCGAGGCCGAGGAGGGTATGGCTACACCTTC; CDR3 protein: CASSYRGRGGYGYTF
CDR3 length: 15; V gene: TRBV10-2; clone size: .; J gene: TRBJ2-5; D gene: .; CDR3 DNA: TGCGCCAGCAGTGAGGCGGGCAGGCCCCAAGAGACCCAGTACTTC; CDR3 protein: CASSEAGRPQETQYF
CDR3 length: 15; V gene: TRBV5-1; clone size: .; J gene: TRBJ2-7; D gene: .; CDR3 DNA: TGCGCCAGCAGCTTGGTGCTAGGTGGGCTCTACGAGCAGTACTTC; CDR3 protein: CASSLVLGGLYEQYF
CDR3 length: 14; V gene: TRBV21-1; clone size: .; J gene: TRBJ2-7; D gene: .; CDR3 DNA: TGTGCCAGCAGCAAAGTCGAGGGAGACTACGAGCAGTACTTC; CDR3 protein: CASSKVEGDYEQYF
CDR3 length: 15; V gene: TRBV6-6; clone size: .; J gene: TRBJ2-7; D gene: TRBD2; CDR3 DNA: TGTGCCAGCAGACCCGGGTCCCGGGAGGGCTACGAGCAGTACTTC; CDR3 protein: CASRPGSREGYEQYF
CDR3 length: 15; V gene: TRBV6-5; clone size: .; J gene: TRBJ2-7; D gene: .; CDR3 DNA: TGTGCCAGCAGGGGTACTACAGATTCCTCCTACGAGCAGTACTTC; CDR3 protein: CASRGTTDSSYEQYF
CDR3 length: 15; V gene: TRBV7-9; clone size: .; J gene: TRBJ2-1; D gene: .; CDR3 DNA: TGTGCCAGCAGCTTACTGTCCGGCTACTACAATGAGCAGTTCTTC; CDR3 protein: CASSLLSGYYNEQFF
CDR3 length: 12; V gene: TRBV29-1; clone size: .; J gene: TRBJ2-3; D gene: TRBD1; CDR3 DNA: TGCAGCGTAGGTCACAGGGGAGATACGCAGTATTTT; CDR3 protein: CSVGHRGDTQYF
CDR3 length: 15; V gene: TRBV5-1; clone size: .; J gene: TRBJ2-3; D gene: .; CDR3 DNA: TGCGCCAGCAGCCCGGAGGGACTGGCCACAGATACGCAGTATTTT; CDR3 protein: CASSPEGLATDTQYF
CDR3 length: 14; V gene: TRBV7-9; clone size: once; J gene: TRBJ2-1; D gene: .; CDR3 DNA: TGTGCCAGCAGCTTCTCTAGCATGGGCAATGAGCAGTTCTTC; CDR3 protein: CASSFSSMGNEQFF
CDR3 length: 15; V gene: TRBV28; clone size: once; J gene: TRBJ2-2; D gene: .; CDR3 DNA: TGTGCCAGCAGTATTAGACAGGGAGGAACCGGGGAGCTGTTTTTT; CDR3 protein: CASSIRQGGTGELFF
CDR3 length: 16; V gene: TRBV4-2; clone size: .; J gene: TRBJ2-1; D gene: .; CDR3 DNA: TGTGCCAGCAGCCAAGAGGGTGGAGCCTCCTACAATGAGCAGTTCTTC; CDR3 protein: CASSQEGGASYNEQFF
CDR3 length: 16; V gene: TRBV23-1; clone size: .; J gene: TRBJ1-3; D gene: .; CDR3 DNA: TGCGCCAGCAGTCTCTGGCGCAGGGGAGCTGGAAACACCATATATTTT; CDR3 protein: CASSLWRRGAGNTIYF
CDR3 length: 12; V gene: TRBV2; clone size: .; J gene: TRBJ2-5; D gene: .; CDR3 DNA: TGTGCCAGCAGTGAACAGGATGAGACCCAGTACTTC; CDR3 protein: CASSEQDETQYF
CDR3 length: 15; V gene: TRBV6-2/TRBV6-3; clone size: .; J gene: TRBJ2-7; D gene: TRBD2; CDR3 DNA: TGTGCCAGCAACCCTCGGACTAGCGGGCGCTACGAGCAGTACTTC; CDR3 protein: CASNPRTSGRYEQYF